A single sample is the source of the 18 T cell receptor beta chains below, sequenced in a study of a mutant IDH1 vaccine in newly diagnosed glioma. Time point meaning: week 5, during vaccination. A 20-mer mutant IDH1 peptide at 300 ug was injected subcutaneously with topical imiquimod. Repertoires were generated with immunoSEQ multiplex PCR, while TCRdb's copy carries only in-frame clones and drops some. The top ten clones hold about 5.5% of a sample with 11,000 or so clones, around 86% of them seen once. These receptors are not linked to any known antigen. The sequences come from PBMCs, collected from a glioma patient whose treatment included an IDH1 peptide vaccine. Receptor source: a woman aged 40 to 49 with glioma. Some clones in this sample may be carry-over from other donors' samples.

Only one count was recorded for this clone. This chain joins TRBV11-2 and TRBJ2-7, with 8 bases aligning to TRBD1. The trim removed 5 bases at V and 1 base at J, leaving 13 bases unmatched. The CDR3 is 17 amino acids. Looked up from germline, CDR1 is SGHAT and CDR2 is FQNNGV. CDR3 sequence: CASSPEVWDRLSYEQYF. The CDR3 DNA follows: TGTGCCAGCAGCCCAGAGGTCTGGGACAGGCTATCCTACGAGCAGTACTTC.

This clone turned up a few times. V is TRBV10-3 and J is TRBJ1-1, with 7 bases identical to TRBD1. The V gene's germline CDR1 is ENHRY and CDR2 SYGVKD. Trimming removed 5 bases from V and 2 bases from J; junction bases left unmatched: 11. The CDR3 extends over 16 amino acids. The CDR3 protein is CAISPEWGTANTEAFF. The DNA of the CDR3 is TGTGCCATCAGTCCCGAATGGGGGACAGCTAACACTGAAGCTTTCTTT.

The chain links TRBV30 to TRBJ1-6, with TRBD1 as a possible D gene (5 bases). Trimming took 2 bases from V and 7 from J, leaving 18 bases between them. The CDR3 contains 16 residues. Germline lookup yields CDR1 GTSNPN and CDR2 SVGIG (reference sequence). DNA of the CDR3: TGTGCCTGGAGTCCAACCGGGACGGGCGGAAATTCACCCCTCCACTTT. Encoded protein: CAWSPTGTGGNSPLHF.

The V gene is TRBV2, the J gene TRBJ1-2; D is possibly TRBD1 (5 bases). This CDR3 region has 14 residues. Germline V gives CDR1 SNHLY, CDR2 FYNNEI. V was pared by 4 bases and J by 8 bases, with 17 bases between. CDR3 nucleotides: TGTGCCAGCAGTGCAACCGGGGAGGGGAAGGGCTACACCTTC. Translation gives CASSATGEGKGYTF.

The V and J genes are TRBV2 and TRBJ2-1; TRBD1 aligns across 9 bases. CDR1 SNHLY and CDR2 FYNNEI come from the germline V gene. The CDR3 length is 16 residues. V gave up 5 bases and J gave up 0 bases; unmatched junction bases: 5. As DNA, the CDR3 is TGTGCCAGCAGTCTACAGGGGGCGATCTCCTACAATGAGCAGTTCTTC. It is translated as CASSLQGAISYNEQFF. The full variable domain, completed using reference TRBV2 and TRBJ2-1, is EPEVTQTPSHQVTQMGQEVILRCVPISNHLYFYWYRQILGQKVEFLVSFYNNEISEKSEIFDDQFSVERPDGSNFTLKIRSTKLEDSAMYFCASSLQGAISYNEQFFGPGTRLTVL.

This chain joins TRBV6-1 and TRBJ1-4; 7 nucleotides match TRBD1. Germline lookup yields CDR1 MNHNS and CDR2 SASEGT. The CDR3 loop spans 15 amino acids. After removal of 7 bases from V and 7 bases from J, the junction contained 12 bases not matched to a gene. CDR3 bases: TGTGCCAGCAACCCGACAGGGACAAGTGTTGAAAAACTGTTTTTT. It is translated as CASNPTGTSVEKLFF.

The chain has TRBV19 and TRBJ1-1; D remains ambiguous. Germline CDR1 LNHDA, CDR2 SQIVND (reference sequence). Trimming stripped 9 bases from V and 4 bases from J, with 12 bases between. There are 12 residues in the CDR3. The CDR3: CASPVLSTEAFF. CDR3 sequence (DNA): TGTGCCAGCCCCGTACTCTCCACTGAAGCTTTCTTT.

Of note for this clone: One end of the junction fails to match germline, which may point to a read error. Here the CDR3 DNA reads TGCAGCGTTAAAGAGGCGGGGGTTTCCTACGAGCAGTACTTC. It is translated as CSVKEAGVSYEQYF. The rearrangement uses TRBV29-1 and TRBJ2-7, with 7 nucleotides matching TRBD2. The CDR3 has 14 amino acids. From germline, CDR1 is SQVTM and CDR2 ANQGSEA.

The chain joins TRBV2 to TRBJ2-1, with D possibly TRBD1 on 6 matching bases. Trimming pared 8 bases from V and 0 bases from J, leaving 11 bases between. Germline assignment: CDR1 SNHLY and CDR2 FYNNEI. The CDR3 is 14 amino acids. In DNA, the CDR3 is TGTGCCAGCTATGGACAGAGCTCCTACAATGAGCAGTTCTTC. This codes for CASYGQSSYNEQFF.

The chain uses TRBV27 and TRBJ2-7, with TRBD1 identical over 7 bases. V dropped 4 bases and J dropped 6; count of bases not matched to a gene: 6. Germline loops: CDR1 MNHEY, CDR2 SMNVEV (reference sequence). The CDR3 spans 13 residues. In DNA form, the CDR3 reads TGTGCCAGCAGTTCGTCCGACAGGGCCGAGCAGTACTTC. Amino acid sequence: CASSSSDRAEQYF.

CDR3 sequence reads: CASSLNGIRLKETQYF. In nucleotides, the CDR3 is TGCGCCAGCAGCTTGAACGGGATTAGATTGAAGGAGACCCAGTACTTC. This chain connects TRBV5-1 to TRBJ2-5; possible D gene TRBD2, 5 bases. The CDR3 has 16 residues. With 1 base removed from V and 5 bases from J, the gap between germline ends came to 18 bases. Germline values: CDR1 SGHRS, CDR2 YFSETQ.

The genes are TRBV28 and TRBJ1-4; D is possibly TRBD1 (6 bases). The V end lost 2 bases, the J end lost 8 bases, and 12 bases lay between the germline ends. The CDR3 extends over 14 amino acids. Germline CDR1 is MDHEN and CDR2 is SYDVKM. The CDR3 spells CASSLVGAREKLFF. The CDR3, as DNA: TGTGCCAGCAGTTTAGTGGGGGCTCGCGAAAAACTGTTTTTT.

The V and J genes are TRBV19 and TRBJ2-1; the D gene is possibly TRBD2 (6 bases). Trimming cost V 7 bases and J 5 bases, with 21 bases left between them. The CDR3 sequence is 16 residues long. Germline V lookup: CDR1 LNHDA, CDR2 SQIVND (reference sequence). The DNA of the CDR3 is TGTGCCAGTACCTTGGACTACTTGGGCCTCAACAATGAGCAGTTCTTC. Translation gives CASTLDYLGLNNEQFF.

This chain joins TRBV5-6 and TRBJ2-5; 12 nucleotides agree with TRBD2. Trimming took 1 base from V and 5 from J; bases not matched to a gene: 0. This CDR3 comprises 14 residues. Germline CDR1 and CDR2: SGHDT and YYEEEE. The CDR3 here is CASSLLAGGETQYF. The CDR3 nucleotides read TGTGCCAGCAGCTTGCTAGCGGGAGGGGAGACCCAGTACTTC.

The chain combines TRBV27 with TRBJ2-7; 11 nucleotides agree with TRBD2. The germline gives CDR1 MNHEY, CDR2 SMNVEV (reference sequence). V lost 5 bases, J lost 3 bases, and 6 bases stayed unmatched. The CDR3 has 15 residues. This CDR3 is CASSPTSGKIYEQYF. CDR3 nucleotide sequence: TGTGCCAGCAGTCCGACTAGCGGGAAAATCTACGAGCAGTACTTC.

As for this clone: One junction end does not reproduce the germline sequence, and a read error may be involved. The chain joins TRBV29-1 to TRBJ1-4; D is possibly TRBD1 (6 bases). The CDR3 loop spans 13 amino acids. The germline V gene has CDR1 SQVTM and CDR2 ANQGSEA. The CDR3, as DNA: TGCAGCGTCGAGGGGGGGGTTAATCAAAAACTGTTTTTT. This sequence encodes CSVEGGVNQKLFF.

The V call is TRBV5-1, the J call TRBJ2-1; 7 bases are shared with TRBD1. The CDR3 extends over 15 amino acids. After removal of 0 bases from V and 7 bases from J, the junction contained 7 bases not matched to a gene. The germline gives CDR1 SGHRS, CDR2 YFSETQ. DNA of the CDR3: TGCGCCAGCAGCTTGGAGGGGGCAGGTAGGAATGAGCAGTTCTTC. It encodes CASSLEGAGRNEQFF.

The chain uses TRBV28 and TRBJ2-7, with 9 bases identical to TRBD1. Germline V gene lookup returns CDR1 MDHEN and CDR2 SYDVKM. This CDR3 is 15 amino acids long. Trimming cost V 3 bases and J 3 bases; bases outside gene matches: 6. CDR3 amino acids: CASSFRGQGLYEQYF. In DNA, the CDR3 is TGTGCCAGCAGTTTCCGAGGACAGGGGCTCTACGAGCAGTACTTC. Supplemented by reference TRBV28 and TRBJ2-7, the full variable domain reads DVKVTQSSRYLVKRTGEKVFLECVQDMDHENMFWYRQDPGLGLRLIYFSYDVKMKEKGDIPEGYSVSREKKERFSLILESASTNQTSMYLCASSFRGQGLYEQYFGPGTRLTVT.